This section outlines one T cell receptor (beta chain) sequence together with its context. Seattle patients were enrolled during active infection and followed longitudinally. The CDR3 extends over 13 amino acids. Trimming took off 5 bases at V and 8 bases at J, with 13 bases between the two ends. Germline CDR1 LNHDA, CDR2 SQIVND (reference sequence). The sample originates from a study of blood T cell repertoires in COVID-19. On the study more broadly: Samples taken during acute and convalescent COVID-19 were collected in the United States, Italy and Spain. The analysed material was cDNA or gDNA that came from T cells, B-cell-depleted T cells, or PBMCs.

In the authors' workflow: Amplification with reference gene primers provided the estimates of nucleated cell counts. Repertoires were generated with immunoSEQ multiplex PCR, while TCRdb's copy carries only in-frame clones and drops some. The DNA gave D and trimming, while V, J and clone size come from that table. The table includes over 450,000 clones, less than 90% detected once. The sequence came from a woman between 50 and 59 years old with COVID-19, enrolled during active disease. Specimen: peripheral blood. The chain has TRBV19 and TRBJ1-3; possible D gene TRBD1, 6 bases. DNA for the CDR3: TGTGCCAGTAGTCCAGGGGACGGACACACCATATATTTT. This sequence encodes CASSPGDGHTIYF. Full variable domain (outside the CDR3, taken from reference TRBV19 and TRBJ1-3): DGGITQSPKYLFRKEGQNVTLSCEQNLNHDAMYWYRQDPGQGLRLIYYSQIVNDFQKGDIAEGYSVSREKKESFPLTVTSAQKNPTAFYLCASSPGDGHTIYFGEGSWLTVV.